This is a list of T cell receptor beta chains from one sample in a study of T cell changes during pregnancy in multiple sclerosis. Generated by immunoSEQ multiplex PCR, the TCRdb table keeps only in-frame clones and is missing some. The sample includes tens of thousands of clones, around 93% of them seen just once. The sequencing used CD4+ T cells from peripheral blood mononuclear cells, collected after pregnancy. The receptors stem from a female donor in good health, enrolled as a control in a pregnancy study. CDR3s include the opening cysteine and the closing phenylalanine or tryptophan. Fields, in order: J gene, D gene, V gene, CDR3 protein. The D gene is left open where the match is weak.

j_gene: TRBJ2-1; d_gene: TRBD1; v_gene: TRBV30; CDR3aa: CAWRFRTGGSYNEQFF
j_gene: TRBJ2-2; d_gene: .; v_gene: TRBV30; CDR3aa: CAWISSTGELFF
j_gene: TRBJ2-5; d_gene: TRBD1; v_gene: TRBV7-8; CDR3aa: CASSPGGQGAGETQYF
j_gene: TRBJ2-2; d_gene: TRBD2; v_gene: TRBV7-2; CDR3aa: CASSYRLAGGPGELFF
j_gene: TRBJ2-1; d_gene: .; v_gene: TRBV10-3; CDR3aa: CAISRVRGEQFF
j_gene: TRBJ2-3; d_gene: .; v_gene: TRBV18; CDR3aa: CASSPSRAGDTQYF
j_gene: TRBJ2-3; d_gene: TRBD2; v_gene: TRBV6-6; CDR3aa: CASVSGGAGTDTQYF
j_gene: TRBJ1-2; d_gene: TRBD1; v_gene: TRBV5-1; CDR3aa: CASSLGDRVDGYTF
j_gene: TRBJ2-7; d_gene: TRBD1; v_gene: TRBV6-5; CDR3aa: CASSRQGPSYEQYF
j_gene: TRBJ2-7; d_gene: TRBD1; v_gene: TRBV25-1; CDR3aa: CASSEDRESYEQYF
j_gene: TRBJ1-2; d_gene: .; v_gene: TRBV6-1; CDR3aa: CASSPGPGGGYGYTF
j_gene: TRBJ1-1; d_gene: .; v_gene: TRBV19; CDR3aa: CASSRRGMNTEAFF
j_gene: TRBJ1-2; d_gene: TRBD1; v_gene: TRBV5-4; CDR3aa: CASSPGQVNYGYTF
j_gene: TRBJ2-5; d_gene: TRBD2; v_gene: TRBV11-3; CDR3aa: CASSLRSGGAGETQYF
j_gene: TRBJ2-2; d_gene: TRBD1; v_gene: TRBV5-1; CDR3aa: CASSPQGADTGELFF
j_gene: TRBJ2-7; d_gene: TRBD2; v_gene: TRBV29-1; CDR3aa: CSVAKGRGEQYF
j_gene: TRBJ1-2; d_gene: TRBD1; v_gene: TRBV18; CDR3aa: CASSPGTGASRGYGYTF
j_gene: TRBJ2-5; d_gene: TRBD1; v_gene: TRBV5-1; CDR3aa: CASSPQGTQETQYF
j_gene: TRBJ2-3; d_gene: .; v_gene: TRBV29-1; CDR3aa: CSVEDYRADTQYF
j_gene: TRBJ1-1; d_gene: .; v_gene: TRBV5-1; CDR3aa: CASSEHSDSNTEAFF
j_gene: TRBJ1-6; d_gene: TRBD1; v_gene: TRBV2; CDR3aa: CASRPGTGGSSPLHF
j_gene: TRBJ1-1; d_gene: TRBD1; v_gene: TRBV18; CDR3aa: CASSLGTASMNTEAFF
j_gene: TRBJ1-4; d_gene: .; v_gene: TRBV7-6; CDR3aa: CASSLAQRGSTNEKLFF
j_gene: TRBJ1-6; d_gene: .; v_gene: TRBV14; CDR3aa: CASSHATSIPPLHF
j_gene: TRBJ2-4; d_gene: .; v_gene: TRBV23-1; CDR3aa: CASSHYQATGAKNIQYF
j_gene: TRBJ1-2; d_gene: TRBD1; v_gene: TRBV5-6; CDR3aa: CASASSRDRGHGNYGYTF
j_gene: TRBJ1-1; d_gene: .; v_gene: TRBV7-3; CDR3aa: CASSLFSDIGEAFF
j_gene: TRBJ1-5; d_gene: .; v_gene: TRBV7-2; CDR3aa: CASSLRGYSNQPQHF
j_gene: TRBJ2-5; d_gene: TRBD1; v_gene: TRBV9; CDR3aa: CASSFRQGGTAETQYF
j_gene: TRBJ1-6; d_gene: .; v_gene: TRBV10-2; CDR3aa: CASIDAASSYNSPLHF
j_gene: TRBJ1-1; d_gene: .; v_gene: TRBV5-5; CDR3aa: CASSEFGWNTEAFF
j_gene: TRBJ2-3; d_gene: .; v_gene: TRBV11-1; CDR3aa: CASSLGQGQADTQYF
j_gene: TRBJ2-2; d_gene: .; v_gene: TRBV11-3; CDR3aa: CASSSLGAQGGTGELFF
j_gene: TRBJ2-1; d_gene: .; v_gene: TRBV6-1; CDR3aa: CASSEVRGRGEDEQFF
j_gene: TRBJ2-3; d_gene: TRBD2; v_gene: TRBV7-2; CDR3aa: CASSLLAGGRTDTQYF
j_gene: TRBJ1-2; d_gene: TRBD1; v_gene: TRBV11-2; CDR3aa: CASSPDRDYGYTF
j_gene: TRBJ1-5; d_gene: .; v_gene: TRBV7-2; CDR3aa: CASSLSGQKLQPQHF
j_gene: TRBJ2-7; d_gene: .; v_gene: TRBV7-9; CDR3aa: CASSPLQGRLSYEQYF
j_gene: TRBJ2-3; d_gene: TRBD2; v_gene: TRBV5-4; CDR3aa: CASSLGGKSTDTQYF
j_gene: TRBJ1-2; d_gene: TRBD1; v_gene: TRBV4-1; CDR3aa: CASSQEGTGPTANGYTF
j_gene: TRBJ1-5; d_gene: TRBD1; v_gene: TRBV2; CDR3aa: CASSKGQGQRQPQHF
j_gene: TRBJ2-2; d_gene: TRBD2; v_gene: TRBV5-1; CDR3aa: CASRGGLAGVANTGELFF
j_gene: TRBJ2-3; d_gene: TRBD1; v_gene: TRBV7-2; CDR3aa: CASTLSRGPSTDTQYF
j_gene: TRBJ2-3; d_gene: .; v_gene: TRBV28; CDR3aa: CAAQSRKDTQYF
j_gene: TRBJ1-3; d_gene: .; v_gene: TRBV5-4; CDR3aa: CASSLDSSGNTIYF
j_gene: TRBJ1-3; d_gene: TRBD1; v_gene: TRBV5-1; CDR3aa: CASSLVKGDRAGNTIYF
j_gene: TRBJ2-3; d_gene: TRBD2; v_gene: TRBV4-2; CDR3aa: CASSQDGGLAGVGTDTQYF
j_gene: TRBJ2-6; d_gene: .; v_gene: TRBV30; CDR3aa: CAWGSGTGANVLTF
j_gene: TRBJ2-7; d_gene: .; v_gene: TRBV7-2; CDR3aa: CASSFSQVQYF